The sequence of this TCR beta chain was determined in a study of CD8+ T cells in alopecia areata. cDNA serving as the sequencing template came from extracted, reverse transcribed RNA. The data were produced by immunoSEQ multiplex PCR, yet TCRdb's version contains in-frame clones alone and is incomplete. Of about 120,000 clones listed, approximately 38% are singletons. This clone is a singleton in its sample. The TCR comes from a human donor with alopecia areata. Sequenced material: CD4+ T cells sorted from blood.

CDR3 bases: TGTGCCTGGAGGCTCGGAAACACCATATATTTT. Translating gives CAWRLGNTIYF. The genes are TRBV30 and TRBJ1-3, with D hard to call. This CDR3 comprises 11 residues. Trimming removed 3 bases at V and 4 bases at J, with 4 bases between. Germline V gene data show CDR1 as GTSNPN and CDR2 as SVGIG (reference sequence).